A selection of T cell receptor beta chains follows, all from one sample in a study of naive and memory T cell subsets. MiXCR was run by TCRdb on the UMI-ligation and nested PCR reads, yielding one entry per CDR3 protein. The repertoire holds around 140,000 distinct CDR3 sequences, approximately 21% seen once, with around 0.63% in the top ten. The sequenced material came from naive CD8+ T cells from blood. These receptors were taken from a human donor in good health. CDR3s include the opening cysteine and the closing phenylalanine or tryptophan. The D gene is left open where the match is weak. Clone size appears in some rows only: once, few, many, or a class for an expanded clone.

DNA: TGTGCCAGCAGTTTAGTGGGGGGTTCCTACAATGAGCAGTTCTTC
CDR3: CASSLVGGSYNEQFF
J: TRBJ2-1
D: .
V: TRBV27
size: .

DNA: TGTGCCAGCAGTTTCCTCAGGTACGAGCAGTACTTC
CDR3: CASSFLRYEQYF
J: TRBJ2-7
D: .
V: TRBV28
size: few

DNA: TGTGCCAGCAGCTCACCGACGATGTACGAGCAGTACTTC
CDR3: CASSSPTMYEQYF
J: TRBJ2-7
D: .
V: TRBV7-9
size: .

DNA: TGTGCCAGCAGTGACCTCGTCACAGGAGGGCTAGGCGAGCAGTACTTC
CDR3: CASSDLVTGGLGEQYF
J: TRBJ2-7
D: .
V: TRBV25-1
size: .

DNA: TGTGCCAGCAGCTCCGGGGGCGTAAATTTACCATCCTACAATGAGCAGTTCTTC
CDR3: CASSSGGVNLPSYNEQFF
J: TRBJ2-1
D: .
V: TRBV7-9
size: few

DNA: TGTGCCAGCAGCCCCCTAGCGGGAGAGGTCAATGAGCAGTTCTTC
CDR3: CASSPLAGEVNEQFF
J: TRBJ2-1
D: TRBD2
V: TRBV7-2
size: once

DNA: TGTGCCTGGAGTGTTAGTCCGACAGGGGAGATATACAATGAGCAGTTCTTC
CDR3: CAWSVSPTGEIYNEQFF
J: TRBJ2-1
D: TRBD1
V: TRBV30
size: .

DNA: TGCGCCAGCAGCCAAGAGCCGGGACTAGAATCCTATGAGCAGTTCTTC
CDR3: CASSQEPGLESYEQFF
J: TRBJ2-1
D: TRBD2
V: TRBV4-1
size: few

DNA: TGTGCCAGCAGTGAGGGGGGGACCTACGAGCAGTACTTC
CDR3: CASSEGGTYEQYF
J: TRBJ2-7
D: .
V: TRBV12-3/TRBV12-4
size: .

DNA: TGTGCCAGCAGTACGCGGGACTCCGCGAACACCGGGGAGCTGTTTTTT
CDR3: CASSTRDSANTGELFF
J: TRBJ2-2
D: .
V: TRBV28
size: .

DNA: TGCGCCAGCAGCCAAGAGCCAGGGAGCACAGATACGCAGTATTTT
CDR3: CASSQEPGSTDTQYF
J: TRBJ2-3
D: .
V: TRBV4-1
size: .

DNA: TGTGCCAGCAGTTTATCAGGAAGCAATCAGCCCCAGCATTTT
CDR3: CASSLSGSNQPQHF
J: TRBJ1-5
D: .
V: TRBV12-3/TRBV12-4
size: many

DNA: TGTGCCAGCAGACCGACTAGCGGGAGCTCCTACAATGAGCAGTTCTTC
CDR3: CASRPTSGSSYNEQFF
J: TRBJ2-1
D: TRBD2
V: TRBV2
size: few

DNA: TGTGCCAGCAGCAGCGAACTAGCGGCCTCCTACGAGCAGTACTTC
CDR3: CASSSELAASYEQYF
J: TRBJ2-7
D: TRBD2
V: TRBV7-9
size: few

DNA: TGCGCCAGCAGCCAAGAAACAGGGTACCCCTACGAGCAGTACTTC
CDR3: CASSQETGYPYEQYF
J: TRBJ2-7
D: .
V: TRBV4-3
size: .

DNA: TGTGCCAGCAGGGGGGTAGGGACCCAAGAGACCCAGTACTTC
CDR3: CASRGVGTQETQYF
J: TRBJ2-5
D: .
V: TRBV12-3/TRBV12-4
size: once

DNA: TGTGCCAGCAGTTCGGCACCCCGGCTAGCGGGGGACTACGAGCAGTACTTC
CDR3: CASSSAPRLAGDYEQYF
J: TRBJ2-7
D: TRBD2
V: TRBV28
size: .

DNA: TGTGCCAGTAGTACAGACCCGAGCTCCTACAATGAGCAGTTCTTC
CDR3: CASSTDPSSYNEQFF
J: TRBJ2-1
D: .
V: TRBV19
size: few

DNA: TGTGCCAGCAGCCAAGCAGGGACTCGTGGGACTGAAGCTTTCTTT
CDR3: CASSQAGTRGTEAFF
J: TRBJ1-1
D: .
V: TRBV3-1
size: .

DNA: TGTGCCAGCAGCTTGGATCCCCCTAGCGGGAGTCAAAATGAGCAGTTCTTC
CDR3: CASSLDPPSGSQNEQFF
J: TRBJ2-1
D: TRBD2
V: TRBV5-4
size: .

DNA: TGTGCCAGCAGCTTAACGCCCCCGACAGGGCTCGGCACAGATACGCAGTATTTT
CDR3: CASSLTPPTGLGTDTQYF
J: TRBJ2-3
D: TRBD1
V: TRBV7-3
size: .

DNA: TGTGCCAGCAGCGACACGGGAAAGACCCAGTACTTC
CDR3: CASSDTGKTQYF
J: TRBJ2-5
D: .
V: TRBV5-6
size: .

DNA: TGTGCCAGCACCGCGGACGGCGGGGAGCAGTTCTTC
CDR3: CASTADGGEQFF
J: TRBJ2-1
D: .
V: TRBV12-3/TRBV12-4
size: .

DNA: TGTGCCAGCAGTCATCCGAACGGACAGCGCGGGGAGCAGTTCTTC
CDR3: CASSHPNGQRGEQFF
J: TRBJ2-1
D: .
V: TRBV7-9
size: few

DNA: TGTGCCAGCAGCTACGGGACAGACACTGAAGCTTTCTTT
CDR3: CASSYGTDTEAFF
J: TRBJ1-1
D: TRBD1
V: TRBV7-9
size: .

DNA: TGTGCCAGCACCGAGGGCACAGATACGCAGTATTTT
CDR3: CASTEGTDTQYF
J: TRBJ2-3
D: .
V: TRBV12-3/TRBV12-4
size: few

DNA: TGTGCCACCAGCAGAGATGCGAGGATTCAAGAGACCCAGTACTTC
CDR3: CATSRDARIQETQYF
J: TRBJ2-5
D: .
V: TRBV15
size: few

DNA: TGTGCCAGCAGCTTAGCGAGGAGGGTGGAGGGGAGTAGCCTCGGCGAGACCCAGTACTTC
CDR3: CASSLARRVEGSSLGETQYF
J: TRBJ2-5
D: .
V: TRBV7-8
size: .

DNA: TGTGCCAGCAGTGAAGATCTTTACTATGGCTACACCTTC
CDR3: CASSEDLYYGYTF
J: TRBJ1-2
D: .
V: TRBV25-1
size: few

DNA: TGTGCCAGCGGGGAGGGGCGCACAGATACGCAGTATTTT
CDR3: CASGEGRTDTQYF
J: TRBJ2-3
D: TRBD2
V: TRBV27
size: .

DNA: TGCAGTGCTAGAGAAACTGATTCGGATAGCAATCAGCCCCAGCATTTT
CDR3: CSARETDSDSNQPQHF
J: TRBJ1-5
D: .
V: TRBV20-1
size: .

DNA: TGTGCCACCTGGGGGTTTGCGGGGACAAGCACAGATACGCAGTATTTT
CDR3: CATWGFAGTSTDTQYF
J: TRBJ2-3
D: .
V: TRBV6-5
size: .

DNA: TGTGCCAGCAGCCGGTTACAGGGAGGCGAGCAGTACTTC
CDR3: CASSRLQGGEQYF
J: TRBJ2-7
D: .
V: TRBV14
size: .

DNA: TGTGCCAGCAGGACAGGGCTCGGGGAGACCCAGTACTTC
CDR3: CASRTGLGETQYF
J: TRBJ2-5
D: TRBD1
V: TRBV6-2/TRBV6-3
size: few

DNA: TGTGCCAGCAGTCCCGAGCTGACCGGGGAGCTGTTTTTT
CDR3: CASSPELTGELFF
J: TRBJ2-2
D: .
V: TRBV6-1
size: few

DNA: TGTGCCAGCAAGCAGGACGGGGGGTTCGCCGATGAGCAGTTCTTC
CDR3: CASKQDGGFADEQFF
J: TRBJ2-1
D: TRBD2
V: TRBV6-5
size: .

DNA: TGTGCCAGCAGTTACGGTTGGACTAGAAGCTACGAGCAGTACTTC
CDR3: CASSYGWTRSYEQYF
J: TRBJ2-7
D: TRBD2
V: TRBV6-2/TRBV6-3
size: once

DNA: TGCAGTGCTGCCCAGATTCAAAGGACAGCTAACTATGGCTACACCTTC
CDR3: CSAAQIQRTANYGYTF
J: TRBJ1-2
D: .
V: TRBV20-1
size: few

DNA: TGCGCCAGCAGCTTTTATTCCGACTTTGGTAACGAGCAGTACTTC
CDR3: CASSFYSDFGNEQYF
J: TRBJ2-7
D: .
V: TRBV5-1
size: .

DNA: TGTGCCAGCAGTGCGTCTAGCGGGAGTGAGAACACCGGGGAGCTGTTTTTT
CDR3: CASSASSGSENTGELFF
J: TRBJ2-2
D: TRBD2
V: TRBV12-3/TRBV12-4
size: .

DNA: TGTGCCAGCAGCTTAGCGGTTTACGAGCAGTACTTC
CDR3: CASSLAVYEQYF
J: TRBJ2-7
D: .
V: TRBV13
size: few

DNA: TGCGCCAGCAGCCTCACCGATAGGGCTGAAGCTTTCTTT
CDR3: CASSLTDRAEAFF
J: TRBJ1-1
D: .
V: TRBV4-1
size: few

DNA: TGTGCCAGCAGCCAACAGGGGATCCAAGAGACCCAGTACTTC
CDR3: CASSQQGIQETQYF
J: TRBJ2-5
D: .
V: TRBV3-1
size: .

DNA: TGCAGCGTCGAGGGGACTAGCGGGAGGAATATCCAAGAGACCCAGTACTTC
CDR3: CSVEGTSGRNIQETQYF
J: TRBJ2-5
D: TRBD2
V: TRBV29-1
size: .